This TCR beta chain was obtained from a study of T cell clonotyping in hematopoietic cell transplantation. Samples: about 28 days before transplant, then days 30, 100 and 180 after. Broader study findings: Without cell sorting, CD4 versus CD8 contributions remain unresolved. Graft donor and pretransplant recipient Inverse Simpson Index values predicted broader posttransplant TCR diversity.

The method was immunoSEQ multiplex PCR; TCRdb's version includes in-frame clones alone and lacks a portion of them. The sample carries 6,000 or so clones, roughly three quarters recorded once. This clone is deemed medium-sized. Its antigen remains unknown. The CDR3 spans 12 residues. The germline V and J ends were trimmed by 8 bases and 0 bases, with 9 bases remaining between them. The receptor was derived from an older male patient who had an allogeneic stem cell transplant from an unrelated donor, so T cells may come from the graft donor. Some clones in this sample may be carry-over from other donors' samples. The specimen comprised peripheral blood mononuclear cells, sampled 180 days after allogeneic stem cell transplant. The V gene is TRBV5-3, the J gene TRBJ2-7; D gene unclear. TRBV5-3 is sorted into the ORF group, with uncertain function. The CDR3: CASSLSSYEQYF. The DNA of the CDR3 is TGTGCCAGCAGCCTCAGCTCCTACGAGCAGTACTTC.